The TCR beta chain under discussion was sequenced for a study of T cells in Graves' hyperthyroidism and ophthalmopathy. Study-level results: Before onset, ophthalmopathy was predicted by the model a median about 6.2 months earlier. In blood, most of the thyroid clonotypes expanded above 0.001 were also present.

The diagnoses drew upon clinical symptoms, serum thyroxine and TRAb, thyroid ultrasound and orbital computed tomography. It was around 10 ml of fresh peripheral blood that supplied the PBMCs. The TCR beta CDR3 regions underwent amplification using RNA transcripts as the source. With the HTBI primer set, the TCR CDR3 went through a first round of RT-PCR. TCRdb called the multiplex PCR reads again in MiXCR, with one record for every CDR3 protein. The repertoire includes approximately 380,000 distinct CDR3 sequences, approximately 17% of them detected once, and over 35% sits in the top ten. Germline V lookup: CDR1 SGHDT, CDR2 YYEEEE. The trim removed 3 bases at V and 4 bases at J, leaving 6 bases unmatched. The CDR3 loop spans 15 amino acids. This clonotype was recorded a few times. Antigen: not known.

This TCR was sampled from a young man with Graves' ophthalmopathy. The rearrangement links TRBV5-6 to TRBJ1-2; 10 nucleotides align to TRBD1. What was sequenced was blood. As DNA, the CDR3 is TGTGCCAGCAGCTGGTGGACAGGGGGTGGCTATGGCTACACCTTC. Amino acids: CASSWWTGGGYGYTF.